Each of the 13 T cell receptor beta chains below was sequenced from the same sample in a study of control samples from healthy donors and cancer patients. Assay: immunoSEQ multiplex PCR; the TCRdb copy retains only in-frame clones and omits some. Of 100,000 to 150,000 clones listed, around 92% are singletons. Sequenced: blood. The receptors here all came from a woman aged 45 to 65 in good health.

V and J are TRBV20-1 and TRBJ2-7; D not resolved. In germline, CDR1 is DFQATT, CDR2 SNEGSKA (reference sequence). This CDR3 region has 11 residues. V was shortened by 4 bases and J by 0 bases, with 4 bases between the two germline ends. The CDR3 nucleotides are TGCAGTGCTATGGTCTCCTACGAGCAGTACTTC. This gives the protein CSAMVSYEQYF.

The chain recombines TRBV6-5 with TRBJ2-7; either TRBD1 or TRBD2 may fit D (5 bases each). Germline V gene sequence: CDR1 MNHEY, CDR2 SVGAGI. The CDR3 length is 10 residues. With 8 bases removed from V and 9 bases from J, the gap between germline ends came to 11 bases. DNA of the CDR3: TGTGCCAGCGGACCGGGGCCGCAGTACTTC. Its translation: CASGPGPQYF.

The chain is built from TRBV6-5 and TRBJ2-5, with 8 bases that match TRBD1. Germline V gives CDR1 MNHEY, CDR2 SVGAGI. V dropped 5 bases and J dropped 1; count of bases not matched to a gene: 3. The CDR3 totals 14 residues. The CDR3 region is CASSRGQAQETQYF. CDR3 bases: TGTGCCAGCAGTAGGGGACAGGCCCAAGAGACCCAGTACTTC.

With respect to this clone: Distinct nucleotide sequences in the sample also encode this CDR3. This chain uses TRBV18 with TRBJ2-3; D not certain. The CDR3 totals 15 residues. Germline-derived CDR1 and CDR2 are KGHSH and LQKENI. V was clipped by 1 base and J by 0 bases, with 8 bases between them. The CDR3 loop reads CASSPRGGSTDTQYF. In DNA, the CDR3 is TGTGCCAGCTCACCACGTGGCGGAAGCACAGATACGCAGTATTTT.

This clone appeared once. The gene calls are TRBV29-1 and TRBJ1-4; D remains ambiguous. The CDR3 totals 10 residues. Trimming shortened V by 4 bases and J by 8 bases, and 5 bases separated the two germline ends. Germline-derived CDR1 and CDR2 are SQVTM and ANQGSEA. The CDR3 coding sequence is TGCAGCGTTGGGGAGGAAAAACTGTTTTTT. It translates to CSVGEEKLFF.

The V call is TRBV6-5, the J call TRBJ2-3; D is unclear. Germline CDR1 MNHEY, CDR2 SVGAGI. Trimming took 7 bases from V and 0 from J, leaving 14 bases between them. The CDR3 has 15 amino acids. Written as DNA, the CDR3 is TGTGCCAGCACACTCAAGGGTGCAAGCACAGATACGCAGTATTTT. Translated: CASTLKGASTDTQYF.

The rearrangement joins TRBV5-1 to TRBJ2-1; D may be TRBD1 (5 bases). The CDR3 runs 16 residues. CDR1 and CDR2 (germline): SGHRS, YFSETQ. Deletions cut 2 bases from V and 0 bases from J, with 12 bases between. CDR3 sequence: CASSFAGSSSYNEQFF. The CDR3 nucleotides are TGCGCCAGCAGCTTCGCAGGGTCGAGCTCCTACAATGAGCAGTTCTTC. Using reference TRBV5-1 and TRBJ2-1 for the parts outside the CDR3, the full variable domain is KAGVTQTPRYLIKTRGQQVTLSCSPISGHRSVSWYQQTPGQGLQFLFEYFSETQRNKGNFPGRFSGRQFSNSRSEMNVSTLELGDSALYLCASSFAGSSSYNEQFFGPGTRLTVL.

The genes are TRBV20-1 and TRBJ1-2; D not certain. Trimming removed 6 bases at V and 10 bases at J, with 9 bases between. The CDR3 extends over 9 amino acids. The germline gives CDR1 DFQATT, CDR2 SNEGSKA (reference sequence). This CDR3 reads CSAAHPYTF. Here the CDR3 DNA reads TGCAGTGCGGCCCATCCCTACACCTTC.

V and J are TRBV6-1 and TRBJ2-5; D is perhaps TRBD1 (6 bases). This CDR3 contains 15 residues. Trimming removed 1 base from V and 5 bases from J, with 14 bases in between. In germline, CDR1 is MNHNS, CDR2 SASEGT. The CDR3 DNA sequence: TGTGCCAGCAGTGAAGTCCAGGGGAGCGCGGAGACCCAGTACTTC. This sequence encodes CASSEVQGSAETQYF.

The CDR3 DNA reads TGCGCCAGCAGTTCTCAAGGGGAAACCCACAATGAGCAGTTCTTC. Its protein is CASSSQGETHNEQFF. The chain links TRBV5-1 to TRBJ2-1, with D tentatively TRBD1 (5 bases). CDR1 and CDR2 (germline): SGHRS, YFSETQ. V lost 5 bases to trimming and J lost 5 bases, with 17 bases between them. The CDR3 sequence is 15 residues long.

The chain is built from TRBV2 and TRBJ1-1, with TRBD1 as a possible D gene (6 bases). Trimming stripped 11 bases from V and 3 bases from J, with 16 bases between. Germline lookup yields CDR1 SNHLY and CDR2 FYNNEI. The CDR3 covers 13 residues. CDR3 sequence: CAGNRVRDTEAFF. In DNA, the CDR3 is TGTGCCGGAAACAGGGTCCGGGACACTGAAGCTTTCTTT. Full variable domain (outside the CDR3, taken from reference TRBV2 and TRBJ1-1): EPEVTQTPSHQVTQMGQEVILRCVPISNHLYFYWYRQILGQKVEFLVSFYNNEISEKSEIFDDQFSVERPDGSNFTLKIRSTKLEDSAMYFCAGNRVRDTEAFFGQGTRLTVV.

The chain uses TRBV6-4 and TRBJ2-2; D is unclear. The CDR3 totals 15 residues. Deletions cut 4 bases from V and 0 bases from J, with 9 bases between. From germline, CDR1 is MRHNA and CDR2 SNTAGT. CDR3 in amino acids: CASSVGPTNTGELFF. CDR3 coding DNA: TGTGCCAGCAGTGTTGGCCCCACGAACACCGGGGAGCTGTTTTTT.

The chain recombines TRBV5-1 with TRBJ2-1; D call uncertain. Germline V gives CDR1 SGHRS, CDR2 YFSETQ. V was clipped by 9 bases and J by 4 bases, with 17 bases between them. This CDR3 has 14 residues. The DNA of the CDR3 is TGCGCCACCCAGAAGGGTGGGCCTTACAATGAGCAGTTCTTC. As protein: CATQKGGPYNEQFF.